The 7 T cell receptor beta chains presented below share a single source sample, sequenced in a study of T cells after posttransplantation cyclophosphamide. This table comes from immunoSEQ multiplex PCR, and its TCRdb copy is limited to in-frame clones, with some not included. Here the sample spans 20,000 to 25,000 clones, roughly nine tenths being singletons. Methotrexate plus calcineurin inhibitor accompanied controls' myeloablative marrow transplants; sampling was 1 year later. Sample: PBMCs, taken roughly 350 days after allogeneic stem cell transplant with calcineurin inhibitor and methotrexate. Receptors were obtained from a female patient aged 25-39 years who received an allogeneic stem cell transplant from an unrelated donor, was CMV-positive, and had acute and chronic GVHD. Some T cells may have come from the graft donor.

This chain links TRBV11-2 with TRBJ2-3, with D possibly TRBD2 on 6 matching bases. The CDR3 is 14 amino acids. The V end was cut by 3 bases, the J end by 5 bases, with 12 bases between. Germline CDR1 SGHAT, CDR2 FQNNGV. CDR3 sequence: CASSFSGRGDTQYF. CDR3 nucleotides: TGTGCCAGCAGCTTTAGCGGAAGGGGAGATACGCAGTATTTT. Full variable domain (outside the CDR3, taken from reference TRBV11-2 and TRBJ2-3): EAGVAQSPRYKIIEKRQSVAFWCNPISGHATLYWYQQILGQGPKLLIQFQNNGVVDDSQLPKDRFSAERLKGVDSTLKIQPAKLEDSAVYLCASSFSGRGDTQYFGPGTRLTVL.

V and J are TRBV5-1 and TRBJ2-2; possible D gene TRBD1, 5 bases. V was trimmed by 1 base and J by 3 bases, leaving 7 bases between them. Per germline, CDR1 SGHRS and CDR2 YFSETQ. This CDR3 spans 14 amino acids. CDR3 protein: CASSLPQDTGELFF. CDR3 nucleotides: TGCGCCAGCAGCTTGCCACAGGACACCGGGGAGCTGTTTTTT.

The V and J genes are TRBV29-1 and TRBJ2-5, with 12 nucleotides matching TRBD2. V shed 2 bases, J shed 5 bases, and the junction held 6 bases outside the gene matches. CDR1 and CDR2 from the germline V gene are SQVTM and ANQGSEA. This CDR3 has 15 residues. CDR3 in amino acids: CSVERLAGGPETQYF. In DNA, the CDR3 is TGCAGCGTTGAAAGGCTAGCGGGAGGGCCGGAGACCCAGTACTTC. Combining the CDR3 with reference TRBV29-1 and TRBJ2-5 gives the whole variable domain SAVISQKPSRDICQRGTSLTIQCQVDSQVTMMFWYRQQPGQSLTLIATANQGSEATYESGFVIDKFPISRPNLTFSTLTVSNMSPEDSSIYLCSVERLAGGPETQYFGPGTRLLVL.

This clone has just one count. This chain connects TRBV11-3 to TRBJ2-1; tentatively, D is TRBD1 (6 bases). Deletions cut 1 base from V and 3 bases from J, with 10 bases between. Germline loops: CDR1 SGHNT, CDR2 YENEEA. The CDR3 is 15 amino acids. The CDR3 spells CASSLAGQIYNEQFF. CDR3 nucleotides: TGTGCCAGCAGCTTAGCTGGACAGATCTACAATGAGCAGTTCTTC.

The chain recombines TRBV5-4 with TRBJ2-5; the match to TRBD1 covers 7 bases. This CDR3 spans 14 amino acids. V shed 4 bases and J 2 bases; nucleotides not matched to a gene: 5. Germline CDR1 is SGHNT and CDR2 is YYREEE (reference sequence). The CDR3 DNA follows: TGTGCCAGCAGCCCGGGACAGCTTCAAGAGACCCAGTACTTC. This translates into CASSPGQLQETQYF. Full variable domain (remainder filled in from reference TRBV5-4 and TRBJ2-5): ETGVTQSPTHLIKTRGQQVTLRCSSQSGHNTVSWYQQALGQGPQFIFQYYREEENGRGNFPPRFSGLQFPNYSSELNVNALELDDSALYLCASSPGQLQETQYFGPGTRLLVL.

This rearrangement joins TRBV2 to TRBJ2-3; 9 bases map to TRBD2. The CDR3 runs 17 residues. With V trimmed by 4 bases and J by 5 bases, 13 bases remained unmatched. The germline V gene has CDR1 SNHLY and CDR2 FYNNEI. The chain's CDR3 is CASSARGPGLALDTQYF. The DNA of the CDR3 is TGTGCCAGCAGTGCCCGGGGTCCGGGACTAGCTTTAGATACGCAGTATTTT.

The V gene is TRBV15, the J gene TRBJ1-2; D is unclear. The CDR3 is 12 residues long. Trimming pared 0 bases from V and 8 bases from J, leaving 7 bases between. Germline CDR1 and CDR2: LNHNV and YYDKDF (reference sequence). CDR3 sequence (DNA): TGTGCCACCAGCAGAGAACGTCGGGGCTACACCTTC. This sequence encodes CATSRERRGYTF.